One and the same sample provided the 20 T cell receptor beta chains below, sequenced in a study of blood T cell repertoires in COVID-19. TCRdb keeps only in-frame clones here, not all; method: immunoSEQ multiplex PCR. This table holds a few hundred thousand clones, roughly 86% found once. Source material: peripheral blood. Receptors originate from a woman in her 30s with COVID-19, enrolled during active disease.

This clone was detected only once. The chain uses TRBV9 and TRBJ1-2; 8 nucleotides match TRBD1. Trimming at V came to 1 base and at J to 4 bases, leaving 6 bases not matched to a gene. From germline, CDR1 is SGDLS and CDR2 YYNGEE. The CDR3 covers 15 residues. The CDR3 bases are TGTGCCAGCAGCGTAACCAGGGGGCGAGGCTATGGCTACACCTTC. Translating it yields CASSVTRGRGYGYTF.

This chain uses TRBV10-3 with TRBJ1-5, with D perhaps matching TRBD1 (5 bases). Germline assignment: CDR1 ENHRY and CDR2 SYGVKD. Trimming shortened V by 7 bases and J by 3 bases, and 10 bases separated the two germline ends. The CDR3 runs 13 residues. In nucleotides, the CDR3 is TGTGCCATCACCGCAGGGATCAATCAGCCCCAGCATTTT. It is translated as CAITAGINQPQHF.

This rearrangement joins TRBV18 to TRBJ1-1, with no clear D. The V and J ends lost 0 bases and 0 bases respectively, with 11 bases between them. CDR3 length: 16 amino acids. Looked up from germline, CDR1 is KGHSH and CDR2 is LQKENI. The CDR3 DNA is TGTGCCAGCTCACCACCCATCGACACTTTGAACACTGAAGCTTTCTTT. It codes for CASSPPIDTLNTEAFF.

This clone was observed once. CDR3 sequence: CASSQVGGASTDTQYF. The CDR3 bases are TGTGCCAGCAGCCAAGTAGGGGGGGCTAGCACAGATACGCAGTATTTT. The chain uses TRBV4-2 and TRBJ2-3, with TRBD2 as a possible D gene (7 bases). CDR3 size: 16 residues. The V end lost 1 base, the J end lost 0 bases, and 11 bases lay between the germline ends. The germline gives CDR1 LGHNA, CDR2 YNFKEQ.

The chain recombines TRBV4-1 with TRBJ1-5; D is unresolved. The germline V gene encodes CDR1 MGHRA and CDR2 YSYEKL. The germline V and J ends were trimmed by 3 bases and 0 bases, with 9 bases remaining between them. The CDR3 is 15 residues long. The CDR3 nucleotides are TGCGCCAGCAGCCAGGCCGTCTCTAGCAATCAGCCCCAGCATTTT. This translates into CASSQAVSSNQPQHF.

The CDR3 nucleotides are TGCAGCGCATCAGGACAGGGGGGCGCCGAGGGCTACACCTTC. This translates into CSASGQGGAEGYTF. The chain uses TRBV29-1 and TRBJ1-2, with TRBD1 identical over 10 bases. The CDR3 sequence is 14 residues long. The germline V gene encodes CDR1 SQVTM and CDR2 ANQGSEA. Losses at the gene ends were 7 bases for V and 8 bases for J; bases not matched to a gene: 13.

With respect to this clone: Other DNA sequences within the sample encode an identical CDR3. The chain has TRBV6-5 and TRBJ1-1, with TRBD1 identical over 8 bases. V lost 5 bases to trimming and J lost 5 bases; unmatched junction nucleotides: 4. The CDR3 has 13 residues. Germline CDR1 MNHEY, CDR2 SVGAGI. The CDR3 protein is CASSLRGRTEAFF. CDR3 coding DNA: TGTGCCAGCAGTCTCAGGGGGCGGACTGAAGCTTTCTTT.

CDR3: CASSPGGTGVSYEQYF. The CDR3 DNA follows: TGTGCCAGCAGCCCCGGGGGGACAGGGGTCTCCTACGAGCAGTACTTC. This chain links TRBV5-4 with TRBJ2-7, with 10 bases that match TRBD1. The CDR3 has 16 residues. V gave up 4 bases and J gave up 0 bases; unmatched junction bases: 7. From germline, CDR1 is SGHNT and CDR2 YYREEE (reference sequence).

The CDR3: CASGPGLGQFF. In DNA form, the CDR3 reads TGTGCCAGCGGCCCAGGGTTAGGGCAGTTCTTC. V is TRBV2 and J is TRBJ2-1, with D perhaps TRBD1 (5 bases). The CDR3 loop spans 11 amino acids. Deletions cut 8 bases from V and 12 bases from J, with 14 bases between. Per the germline V gene, CDR1 is SNHLY and CDR2 is FYNNEI.

The chain combines TRBV4-1 with TRBJ1-2, with D possibly matching TRBD1 (5 bases). The length of the CDR3 is 15 residues. In germline, CDR1 is MGHRA, CDR2 YSYEKL. Trimming stripped 0 bases from V and 6 bases from J, with 14 bases between. The CDR3 is CASSQDLIRADGYTF. CDR3 in DNA: TGCGCCAGCAGCCAAGATCTAATCAGGGCAGATGGCTACACCTTC.

The rearrangement uses TRBV3-1 (or the pseudogene TRBV3-2) and TRBJ2-3; D ambiguous. Deletions cut 2 bases from V and 4 bases from J, with 13 bases between. The CDR3 runs 15 residues. CDR1 and CDR2 from the germline V gene are LGHDT and YNNKEL (reference sequence). The CDR3 nucleotides read TGTGCCAGCAGCCAAAGAACGCAGGTAGCAGATACGCAGTATTTT. It is translated as CASSQRTQVADTQYF.

The chain recombines TRBV6-5 with TRBJ2-7, with D maybe TRBD2 (7 bases). Trimming took off 2 bases at V and 6 bases at J, with 14 bases between the two ends. Per germline, CDR1 MNHEY and CDR2 SVGAGI. The length of the CDR3 is 14 residues. The CDR3 sequence is CASSYVGGPSEQYF. Written as DNA, the CDR3 is TGTGCCAGCAGTTACGTGGGGGGGCCCAGCGAGCAGTACTTC.

This chain uses TRBV28 with TRBJ1-2; the D gene is possibly TRBD1 (5 bases). The length of the CDR3 is 14 residues. V lost 5 bases, J lost 3 bases, and 13 bases lay in between. Germline CDR1 MDHEN, CDR2 SYDVKM. CDR3 DNA sequence: TGTGCCAGCAGTCCAGAGTCAGGGTACTATGGCTACACCTTC. Translation gives CASSPESGYYGYTF.

The V call is TRBV7-2, the J call TRBJ2-7; 7 bases fit TRBD1. This CDR3 has 14 amino acids. V dropped 5 bases and J dropped 0; count of bases not matched to a gene: 4. Germline CDR1 and CDR2: SGHTA and FQGNSA. In DNA form, the CDR3 reads TGTGCCAGCAGCGCCCGGGACAGCTCCTACGAGCAGTACTTC. This sequence encodes CASSARDSSYEQYF.

This clone was observed once. The chain links TRBV5-6 to TRBJ2-7, with D perhaps matching TRBD1 (6 bases). The germline CDR1 and CDR2 sequences are SGHDT and YYEEEE. The CDR3 runs 13 residues. V lost 5 bases, J lost 3 bases, and 12 bases lay in between. The CDR3 reads CASSSTGIYEQYV. The CDR3 bases are TGTGCCAGCAGTTCTACAGGGATCTACGAGCAGTACGTC.

The V gene is TRBV7-9, the J gene TRBJ2-1; 8 bases fit TRBD2. The V segment lost 5 bases and the J segment 3 bases; nucleotides outside the gene matches: 6. Germline V gene lookup returns CDR1 SEHNR and CDR2 FQNEAQ (reference sequence). This CDR3 region has 15 residues. The CDR3 loop reads CASSGLAHYYNEQFF. The CDR3 nucleotides read TGTGCCAGCAGCGGACTAGCCCACTACTACAATGAGCAGTTCTTC.

The rearrangement links TRBV14 to TRBJ1-2, with TRBD1 identical over 9 bases. V dropped 4 bases and J dropped 8; count of bases not matched to a gene: 8. This CDR3 contains 14 residues. Germline V gene sequence: CDR1 SGHDN, CDR2 FVKESK. CDR3 residues: CASSPQDRGEGYTF. The CDR3 nucleotides read TGTGCCAGCAGCCCCCAGGACAGGGGAGAAGGCTACACCTTC. Using reference TRBV14 and TRBJ1-2 for the parts outside the CDR3, the full variable domain is EAGVTQFPSHSVIEKGQTVTLRCDPISGHDNLYWYRRVMGKEIKFLLHFVKESKQDESGMPNNRFLAERTGGTYSTLKVQPAELEDSGVYFCASSPQDRGEGYTFGSGTRLTVV.

V usage is TRBV11-2 and J usage is TRBJ2-5, with a weak D call TRBD1 (5 bases). CDR1 is SGHAT and CDR2 is FQNNGV in the germline V gene. V lost 5 bases and J lost 7, with 11 bases in between. This CDR3 contains 12 residues. The CDR3 is CASSPNRGTQYF. CDR3 bases: TGTGCCAGCAGCCCCAATAGGGGGACCCAGTACTTC.

The rearrangement links TRBV19 to TRBJ1-4; tentatively, D is TRBD1 (6 bases). The ends were cut back, 10 bases at V and 8 bases at J, with 23 bases in the middle. The germline gives CDR1 LNHDA, CDR2 SQIVND (reference sequence). This CDR3 comprises 15 residues. In DNA form, the CDR3 reads TGTGCCACGGGAGGAATCACCGGGGGGCGGGAAAAACTGTTTTTT. Amino acids: CATGGITGGREKLFF.

This clone was recorded only once. J is TRBJ1-4 and V is TRBV27, with D uncertain. V was trimmed by 8 bases and J by 5 bases, leaving 12 bases between them. The CDR3 totals 13 residues. The germline V gene has CDR1 MNHEY and CDR2 SMNVEV (reference sequence). In DNA form, the CDR3 reads TGTGCCAGCCGGGAGTTTGGCAATGAAAAACTGTTTTTT. Translated, it gives CASREFGNEKLFF. The variable domain in full, with the rest retrieved from reference TRBV27 and TRBJ1-4, is EAQVTQNPRYLITVTGKKLTVTCSQNMNHEYMSWYRQDPGLGLRQIYYSMNVEVTDKGDVPEGYKVSRKEKRNFPLILESPSPNQTSLYFCASREFGNEKLFFGSGTQLSVL.